These 17 T cell receptor beta chains were sequenced from one sample in a study of OX40 agonist ivuxolimab in advanced cancers. Here immunoSEQ multiplex PCR was the method, and the copy in TCRdb shows in-frame clones only, minus some. The sample has around 76,000 clones, roughly 88% seen once; the top ten hold approximately 2.5%. This specimen consisted of CD4+ or CD8+ T cells sorted from blood, obtained in a trial of the OX40 agonist ivuxolimab. Every receptor here comes from an adult with an advanced solid tumor such as melanoma, head and neck, liver or kidney cancer.

The chain links TRBV4-3 to TRBJ2-2; 8 positions agree with TRBD1. This CDR3 has 15 amino acids. Germline values: CDR1 LGHNA, CDR2 YSLEER. Germline trimming cut 4 bases from V and 4 bases from J; bases unmatched to any gene: 5. CDR3 bases: TGCGCCAGCAGCCCCCGACAGGGGTCCACCGGGGAGCTGTTTTTT. Translated: CASSPRQGSTGELFF.

This chain uses TRBV28 with TRBJ2-7, with D perhaps given as TRBD1 or TRBD2 (5 bases each). The CDR3 runs to 14 residues. Germline values: CDR1 MDHEN, CDR2 SYDVKM. The V end lost 6 bases, the J end lost 2 bases, and 14 bases lay between the germline ends. The CDR3 protein is CASRPSGPPYEQYF. The CDR3 bases are TGTGCCAGCAGACCCTCGGGGCCTCCCTACGAGCAGTACTTC.

The V gene is TRBV28, the J gene TRBJ1-5; a weak D match, TRBD1 (5 bases). Trimming left V 7 bases short and J 5 bases short, with 12 bases between. The CDR3 runs to 13 residues. CDR1 and CDR2 from the germline V gene are MDHEN and SYDVKM. CDR3 amino acids: CASTRARDQPQHF. The CDR3 DNA reads as TGTGCCAGCACCAGGGCCCGCGATCAGCCCCAGCATTTT.

The V and J genes are TRBV29-1 and TRBJ2-5, with 10 bases identical to TRBD1. The CDR3 sequence is 15 residues long. Germline CDR1 SQVTM, CDR2 ANQGSEA. Trimming removed 2 bases from V and 4 bases from J; junction bases left unmatched: 7. In DNA, the CDR3 is TGCAGCGTTGAAATTGGACAGGGGGATTTAGAGACCCAGTACTTC. Translated, it gives CSVEIGQGDLETQYF.

This clone was found a few times. The chain combines TRBV7-9 with TRBJ1-5; D possibly corresponds to TRBD1 (6 bases). The CDR3 loop spans 14 amino acids. V gave up 1 base and J gave up 6 bases, with 10 bases separating them. Germline values: CDR1 SEHNR, CDR2 FQNEAQ (reference sequence). This chain's CDR3 is CASSLGGQGQPQHF. CDR3 DNA: TGTGCCAGCAGCTTAGGGGGGCAGGGTCAGCCCCAGCATTTT.

The CDR3 reads CASRPTGASSNQPQHF. The CDR3 nucleotides are TGTGCCAGTAGACCGACAGGGGCTTCTAGCAATCAGCCCCAGCATTTT. The V and J genes are TRBV19 and TRBJ1-5; TRBD1 aligns across 8 bases. Germline loops: CDR1 LNHDA, CDR2 SQIVND (reference sequence). V was pared by 6 bases and J by 0 bases, with 7 bases of the junction left unmatched. The CDR3 consists of 16 residues.

Note on this clone: The identical CDR3 is also encoded by other nucleotide sequences in the sample. V usage is TRBV9 and J usage is TRBJ2-2; 10 nucleotides align to TRBD2. The germline V gene has CDR1 SGDLS and CDR2 YYNGEE. Trimming removed 2 bases from V and 0 bases from J; junction bases left unmatched: 1. This CDR3 has 16 residues. This CDR3 reads CASSVGLAANTGELFF. CDR3 in DNA: TGTGCCAGCAGCGTCGGACTAGCGGCGAACACCGGGGAGCTGTTTTTT. Full variable domain (remainder filled in from reference TRBV9 and TRBJ2-2): DSGVTQTPKHLITATGQRVTLRCSPRSGDLSVYWYQQSLDQGLQFLIQYYNGEERAKGNILERFSAQQFPDLHSELNLSSLELGDSALYFCASSVGLAANTGELFFGEGSRLTVL.

The chain joins TRBV4-3 to TRBJ1-1; D not certain. V was shortened by 0 bases and J by 0 bases, with 2 bases between the two germline ends. This CDR3 has 13 residues. Germline CDR1 and CDR2: LGHNA and YSLEER. The CDR3 DNA reads TGCGCCAGCAGCCAAGATGTGAACACTGAAGCTTTCTTT. It is translated as CASSQDVNTEAFF.

This clone has only one observation. The chain links TRBV15 to TRBJ2-3; tentatively, D is TRBD1 (6 bases). Trimming removed 5 bases at V and 7 bases at J, with 16 bases between. CDR3 length: 14 amino acids. Per the germline V gene, CDR1 is LNHNV and CDR2 is YYDKDF (reference sequence). The CDR3 sequence: CATSLRTVSNTQYF. The CDR3 DNA sequence: TGTGCCACCAGCTTAAGGACAGTCAGTAATACGCAGTATTTT.

The chain has TRBV30 and TRBJ2-2; no reliable D call. V dropped 4 bases and J dropped 4 bases, with 13 bases sitting between them. This CDR3 is 14 amino acids long. Germline CDR1 is GTSNPN and CDR2 is SVGIG (reference sequence). The chain's CDR3 is CAWNGPVTTGELFF. In DNA, the CDR3 is TGTGCCTGGAACGGTCCGGTCACCACCGGGGAGCTGTTTTTT.

The chain couples TRBV14 to TRBJ2-1, with D perhaps TRBD1 (6 bases). The ends were cut back, 3 bases at V and 6 bases at J, with 18 bases in the middle. The CDR3 extends over 16 amino acids. Germline CDR1 is SGHDN and CDR2 is FVKESK. The CDR3 DNA sequence: TGTGCCAGCAGCCAGCTCGTGGGGGCAGGGAGCAATGAGCAGTTCTTC. It translates to CASSQLVGAGSNEQFF.

The chain is built from TRBV7-2 and TRBJ1-5; 8 nucleotides line up with TRBD1. The CDR3 is 16 residues long. The germline gives CDR1 SGHTA, CDR2 FQGNSA. V was pared by 2 bases and J by 6 bases, with 9 bases of the junction left unmatched. In DNA form, the CDR3 reads TGTGCCAGCAGCTTACCCTTGGCAGGGGGCTCTCAGCCCCAGCATTTT. Translating it yields CASSLPLAGGSQPQHF.

CDR3 loop: CSVEEVGGRDFREWEQFF. CDR3 coding DNA: TGCAGCGTTGAAGAAGTGGGTGGGAGGGACTTCCGAGAATGGGAGCAGTTCTTC. This chain connects TRBV29-1 to TRBJ2-1; TRBD2 agrees at 7 bases. After removal of 0 bases from V and 10 bases from J, the junction contained 21 bases not matched to a gene. Germline values: CDR1 SQVTM, CDR2 ANQGSEA. This CDR3 comprises 18 residues.

The chain employs TRBV20-1 and TRBJ2-1; no definite D call. Trimming removed 1 base at V and 7 bases at J, with 5 bases between. The CDR3 has 11 residues. The germline CDR1 and CDR2 sequences are DFQATT and SNEGSKA (reference sequence). The CDR3 sequence is CSARVGNEQFF. Here the CDR3 DNA reads TGCAGTGCTAGAGTCGGTAATGAGCAGTTCTTC.

The CDR3 nucleotides are TGTGCCAGCAGCTCCTCTGACAGTCTCCACAATGAGCAGTTCTTC. Translated: CASSSSDSLHNEQFF. The genes are TRBV7-7 and TRBJ2-1; weak D call: TRBD1 (5 bases). The V end was cut by 4 bases, the J end by 5 bases, with 15 bases between. The CDR3 runs to 15 residues. CDR1 and CDR2 (germline): SSHAT, FNYEAQ (reference sequence).

The CDR3 DNA sequence: TGTGCCAGCACGCCGGACAGGGGTACCTACGAGCAGTACTTC. Its translation is CASTPDRGTYEQYF. The chain has TRBV6-6 and TRBJ2-7; 9 nucleotides align to TRBD1. V dropped 7 bases and J dropped 2; count of bases not matched to a gene: 6. This CDR3 region has 14 residues. CDR1 and CDR2 (germline): MNHNY, SVGAGI (reference sequence).

The rearrangement links TRBV2 to TRBJ2-7, with 7 bases lining up with TRBD2. Germline V gives CDR1 SNHLY, CDR2 FYNNEI. The CDR3 contains 13 residues. V was pared by 1 base and J by 11 bases, with 8 bases of the junction left unmatched. CDR3 region: CASSEGSGTTKYF. CDR3 in DNA: TGTGCCAGCAGTGAAGGTTCGGGGACTACCAAGTACTTC.